The rows below give T cell receptor beta chains drawn from one sample of a study of shared clonotypes between healthy human individuals. Generated by immunoSEQ multiplex PCR, the TCRdb table keeps only in-frame clones and is missing some. Altogether around 1,900,000 clones are present, around 93% being singletons, with the ten largest covering approximately 1.7%. The sample taken for sequencing was naive CD8+ T cells from PBMCs. The receptors shown here come from a man younger than 35 in good health. Some clones in this sample may be carry-over from other donors' samples. Each CDR3 is given with its conserved first and last residue. D genes are given only for firm matches. Not every row has a clone size; where given, it reads once, few, many or a size class.

v_call,d_call,clone_size,j_call,cdr3_aa,cdr3_nt
TRBV27,TRBD2,once,TRBJ2-7,CASSLSGRVAYEQYF,TGTGCCAGCAGTTTAAGCGGGAGGGTGGCCTACGAGCAGTACTTC
TRBV7-2,NA,NA,TRBJ2-2,CASRRITGELFF,TGTGCCAGCAGGAGAATAACGGGGGAGCTGTTTTTT
TRBV4-3,TRBD1,NA,TRBJ1-1,CASSQLTGGGTEAFF,TGCGCCAGCAGCCAACTTACAGGGGGGGGCACTGAAGCTTTCTTT
TRBV5-8,TRBD1,NA,TRBJ2-2,CASSLVGRGRMAGELFF,TGTGCCAGCAGCTTGGTGGGCAGGGGGCGTATGGCCGGGGAGCTGTTTTTT
TRBV5-5,NA,NA,TRBJ2-7,CASSLEGRLYEQYF,TGTGCCAGCAGCTTGGAAGGTCGTCTGTACGAGCAGTACTTC
TRBV4-1,NA,NA,TRBJ2-1,CASSRLLKAGGMYNEQFF,TGCGCCAGCAGCCGCCTCCTGAAGGCCGGGGGTATGTACAATGAGCAGTTCTTC
TRBV4-3,NA,NA,TRBJ1-2,CASSQDRAVNYGYTF,TGCGCCAGCAGCCAAGATAGGGCGGTTAACTATGGCTACACCTTC
TRBV7-9,NA,NA,TRBJ2-7,CASSPAGREQYF,TGTGCCAGCAGCCCGGCGGGGCGCGAGCAGTACTTC
TRBV11-2,NA,NA,TRBJ2-7,CASSFYSYEQYF,TGTGCCAGCAGCTTCTACTCCTACGAGCAGTACTTC
TRBV2,NA,NA,TRBJ2-1,CASTSGTRSSYNEQFF,TGTGCCAGCACCTCCGGGACGCGGAGCTCCTACAATGAGCAGTTCTTC
TRBV4-1,NA,NA,TRBJ2-7,CASSQDGSYEQYF,TGCGCCAGCAGCCAAGATGGGTCCTACGAGCAGTACTTC
TRBV27,NA,NA,TRBJ2-7,CASSLSPVNRYEQYF,TGTGCCAGCAGTTTATCCCCCGTGAATAGGTACGAGCAGTACTTC
TRBV28,NA,NA,TRBJ1-2,CASSFPPEWRYGYTF,TGTGCCAGCAGTTTTCCCCCCGAGTGGAGGTATGGCTACACCTTC
TRBV9,NA,NA,TRBJ1-2,CASSVARAGYSYGYTF,TGTGCCAGCAGCGTAGCCCGGGCGGGGTACTCCTATGGCTACACCTTC
TRBV4-2,NA,NA,TRBJ2-7,CASSQDRTRDYEQYF,TGTGCCAGCAGCCAAGATAGAACGCGGGACTACGAGCAGTACTTC
TRBV7-9,NA,few,TRBJ2-1,CASSLGLGWAYNEQFF,TGTGCCAGCAGCTTAGGATTGGGATGGGCCTACAATGAGCAGTTCTTC
TRBV9,NA,once,TRBJ1-2,CASSVGGGPLDYGYTF,TGTGCCAGCAGCGTAGGGGGGGGACCCCTTGACTATGGCTACACCTTC
TRBV9,NA,NA,TRBJ2-3,CASSAGDADTQYF,TGTGCCAGCAGCGCAGGGGACGCAGATACGCAGTATTTT
TRBV2,TRBD1,NA,TRBJ1-1,CASTPRQGRPMNTEAFF,TGTGCCAGCACACCCCGACAGGGACGCCCAATGAACACTGAAGCTTTCTTT
TRBV11-2,NA,NA,TRBJ2-1,CASSFSAYNEQFF,TGTGCCAGCAGCTTCTCGGCCTACAATGAGCAGTTCTTC
TRBV28,NA,NA,TRBJ2-7,CASRSTGEGEQYF,TGTGCCAGCAGGTCGACCGGCGAGGGCGAGCAGTACTTC
TRBV19,NA,NA,TRBJ1-4,CASSTRRGEKLFF,TGTGCCAGTAGTACCCGCCGGGGGGAAAAACTGTTTTTT
TRBV9,TRBD1,once,TRBJ2-1,CASSVQRRTGGEQFF,TGTGCCAGCAGCGTGCAGAGGAGGACAGGGGGTGAGCAGTTCTTC
TRBV19,TRBD1,NA,TRBJ2-1,CASSWGTGVNEQFF,TGTGCCAGTAGTTGGGGGACAGGGGTCAATGAGCAGTTCTTC
TRBV7-3,NA,once,TRBJ1-1,CASSPTGARTEAFF,TGTGCCAGCAGCCCGACCGGGGCGCGTACTGAAGCTTTCTTT
TRBV14,NA,NA,TRBJ2-7,CASSQGPEQYF,TGTGCCAGCAGCCAGGGACCCGAGCAGTACTTC
TRBV5-1,NA,NA,TRBJ1-1,CASSMRFNTEAFF,TGCGCCAGCAGCATGCGTTTTAACACTGAAGCTTTCTTT
TRBV5-8,NA,NA,TRBJ1-5,CASSLGARANQPQHF,TGTGCCAGCAGCTTAGGCGCCAGAGCAAATCAGCCCCAGCATTTT
TRBV28,NA,NA,TRBJ1-2,CASRPSGGVKLWDYGYTF,TGTGCCAGCAGACCGTCGGGGGGGGTAAAACTTTGGGACTATGGCTACACCTTC
TRBV30,NA,NA,TRBJ1-5,CAWRGPNQPQHF,TGTGCCTGGAGGGGCCCCAATCAGCCCCAGCATTTT
TRBV11-2,NA,few,TRBJ2-2,CASSLDHRLTGELFF,TGTGCCAGCAGCTTAGATCATCGTCTCACCGGGGAGCTGTTTTTT
TRBV27,NA,NA,TRBJ1-2,CASSPWGADGYTF,TGTGCCAGCAGTCCTTGGGGAGCGGATGGCTACACCTTC
TRBV28,NA,NA,TRBJ1-5,CASSFFKPNQPQHF,TGTGCCAGCAGTTTCTTTAAACCAAATCAGCCCCAGCATTTT
TRBV7-9,NA,NA,TRBJ2-1,CASTLGGREQFF,TGTGCCAGCACCCTGGGAGGAAGGGAGCAGTTCTTC
TRBV6-5,NA,NA,TRBJ2-1,CASSYYSYNEQFF,TGTGCCAGCAGTTACTATAGTTACAATGAGCAGTTCTTC
TRBV11-1,NA,NA,TRBJ2-5,CASSLKGPRAQYF,TGTGCCAGCAGCTTAAAGGGGCCCCGGGCCCAGTACTTC
TRBV5-6,NA,NA,TRBJ2-3,CASSFLQGGTDTQYF,TGTGCCAGCAGCTTCTTACAGGGGGGGACAGATACGCAGTATTTT
TRBV6-6,NA,once,TRBJ1-5,CASSLVAFQGNQPQHF,TGTGCCAGCAGCCTTGTAGCGTTTCAGGGCAATCAGCCCCAGCATTTT
TRBV7-9,NA,NA,TRBJ2-5,CASSQQVGGKETQYF,TGTGCCAGCAGCCAACAGGTGGGCGGTAAAGAGACCCAGTACTTC
TRBV10-3,NA,NA,TRBJ2-2,CAIGTSGDTGELFF,TGTGCCATAGGGACTTCGGGGGACACCGGGGAGCTGTTTTTT
TRBV7-9,TRBD2,NA,TRBJ2-5,CASSLASMKRERYQETQYF,TGTGCCAGCAGCTTAGCGTCTATGAAGCGGGAAAGGTACCAAGAGACCCAGTACTTC
TRBV29-1,TRBD1,NA,TRBJ2-7,CSAMTRPGQEAYYEQYF,TGCAGCGCAATGACCCGACCCGGACAGGAGGCATACTACGAGCAGTACTTC
TRBV28,TRBD2,NA,TRBJ2-7,CASSTGLADYEQYF,TGTGCCAGCAGCACTGGACTAGCGGATTACGAGCAGTACTTC
TRBV19,NA,NA,TRBJ2-2,CASSDRDFFTGELFF,TGTGCCAGTAGCGACCGGGACTTCTTCACCGGGGAGCTGTTTTTT
TRBV19,NA,NA,TRBJ1-5,CASSIFPGILNQPQHF,TGTGCCAGTAGTATTTTTCCAGGAATCTTAAATCAGCCCCAGCATTTT
TRBV4-1,TRBD1,NA,TRBJ2-7,CASSWRGGTGKPYEQYF,TGCGCCAGCAGCTGGAGAGGAGGGACAGGGAAGCCCTACGAGCAGTACTTC
TRBV7-9,NA,NA,TRBJ1-3,CASSHTSTGNTIYF,TGTGCCAGCAGCCACACCTCGACTGGAAACACCATATATTTT
TRBV19,NA,NA,TRBJ1-5,CASSMGNNQPQHF,TGTGCCAGTAGTATGGGGAACAATCAGCCCCAGCATTTT
TRBV7-9,NA,NA,TRBJ2-7,CASSSPEKGPSYEQYF,TGTGCCAGCAGCTCGCCGGAGAAGGGGCCATCCTACGAGCAGTACTTC
TRBV7-9,NA,once,TRBJ2-1,CATKNLRMDEQFF,TGTGCCACAAAAAATCTTCGTATGGATGAGCAGTTCTTC